Listed below are T cell receptor beta chains from one sample, sequenced in a study of CD8 T cells in Susac syndrome. TCRdb used MiXCR to reprocess the immunoSEQ multiplex PCR reads, holding one entry per CDR3 protein. This sample has 150,000 to 190,000 distinct CDR3 sequences; about 95% occur once, and the top ten carry roughly 0.16%. Material for sequencing was CD8+ T cells from PBMCs. The receptors were sampled from a human donor with multiple sclerosis. Each CDR3 is given with its conserved first and last residue. D genes are given only for firm matches. Size values are once, few and many counts, or a class for expanded clones, and some rows have none.

len,abundance,v_gene,j_gene,d_gene,CDR3nt,CDR3aa
17,NA,TRBV20-1,TRBJ2-7,NA,TGCAGTGCTAGAGTTCAGGACACCCGAGGGCCTTCGGAGGAGCAGTACTTC,CSARVQDTRGPSEEQYF
13,NA,TRBV27,TRBJ1-5,NA,TGTGCCAGCAGTTTAAGGGGTGGTCAGCCCCAGCATTTT,CASSLRGGQPQHF
15,NA,TRBV9,TRBJ2-1,NA,TGTGCCAGCAGCGTAGGAAGCGGGGACAACAATGAGCAGTTCTTC,CASSVGSGDNNEQFF
11,NA,TRBV29-1,TRBJ2-7,NA,TGCAGCGTTGAGGTGAGGTACGAGCAGTACTTC,CSVEVRYEQYF
14,NA,TRBV6-6,TRBJ2-3,NA,TGTGCCAGCAAAGAGGACGGAGGGACAGATACGCAGTATTTT,CASKEDGGTDTQYF
11,NA,TRBV2,TRBJ1-1,NA,TGTGCCAGCAGATGGACAAGTGAAGCTTTCTTT,CASRWTSEAFF
14,once,TRBV14,TRBJ2-3,NA,TGTGCCAGCAGCCAAGCTACAGGGTTAGATACGCAGTATTTT,CASSQATGLDTQYF
14,once,TRBV7-2,TRBJ1-5,NA,TGTGCCAGCAGTTATGGGCAGGGAGATCAGCCCCAGCATTTT,CASSYGQGDQPQHF
15,NA,TRBV12-3/TRBV12-4,TRBJ1-1,NA,TGTGCCAGCGACCGACCGGACAGAGTGAACACTGAAGCTTTCTTT,CASDRPDRVNTEAFF
14,NA,TRBV7-8,TRBJ2-3,TRBD1,TGTGCCAGCAGCGTCCAGGGGGCCCCAGATACGCAGTATTTT,CASSVQGAPDTQYF
15,NA,TRBV27,TRBJ1-2,TRBD1,TGTGCCAGCAGCCTGGGACAGACAAGTAGTGGTGGCTACACCTTC,CASSLGQTSSGGYTF
13,NA,TRBV5-1,TRBJ2-1,NA,TGCGCCAGCGGAGTTGACGGCTACAATGAGCAGTTCTTC,CASGVDGYNEQFF
15,NA,TRBV7-9,TRBJ2-1,NA,TGTGCCAGCAGCCAAGGGCAGGGGCAGAACAATGAGCAGTTCTTC,CASSQGQGQNNEQFF
14,NA,TRBV12-3/TRBV12-4,TRBJ1-2,TRBD1,TGTGCCAGCAGTTTTAGGACAGGGAAGTATGGCTACACCTTC,CASSFRTGKYGYTF
14,NA,TRBV11-2,TRBJ2-7,NA,TGTGCCAGCAGCTTTGGGGACACCTACTACGAGCAGTACTTC,CASSFGDTYYEQYF
15,once,TRBV9,TRBJ1-5,NA,TGTGCCAGCAGCGCGGGACTGAATAGCAATCAGCCCCAGCATTTT,CASSAGLNSNQPQHF
13,NA,TRBV13,TRBJ2-5,NA,TGTGCCAGCAGCTTAGGCCTCCGGGAGACCCAGTACTTC,CASSLGLRETQYF
12,NA,TRBV5-6,TRBJ1-6,NA,TGTGCCAGCAGTGGGGGGGATTCACCCCTCCACTTT,CASSGGDSPLHF
14,NA,TRBV7-9,TRBJ2-2,NA,TGTGCCAGCAGCTTGGTCCAGGCATACGGGGAGCTGTTTTTT,CASSLVQAYGELFF
12,NA,TRBV9,TRBJ1-2,NA,TGTGCCAGCAGTGGACAGCCCTATGGCTACACCTTC,CASSGQPYGYTF
13,once,TRBV6-1,TRBJ1-1,NA,TGTGCCAGCAGGCCGTTGGGGAACACTGAAGCTTTCTTT,CASRPLGNTEAFF
16,once,TRBV12-3/TRBV12-4,TRBJ1-5,TRBD1,TGTGCCAGCAGCACAGACAGGGAGGATTGGAATCAGCCCCAGCATTTT,CASSTDREDWNQPQHF
13,NA,TRBV9,TRBJ1-1,NA,TGTGCCAGCAGCCTCCCACCGAACACTGAAGCTTTCTTT,CASSLPPNTEAFF
15,once,TRBV11-2,TRBJ2-3,NA,TGTGCCAGCAGCTTGCAGGGAGGAATGTGGGATACGCAGTATTTT,CASSLQGGMWDTQYF
14,NA,TRBV5-4,TRBJ2-7,NA,TGTGCCAGCAGCTTGGGACAGGCTATCTACGAGCAGTACTTC,CASSLGQAIYEQYF
12,NA,TRBV25-1,TRBJ2-3,NA,TGTGCCAGCAGTGATCTTCAAGATACGCAGTATTTT,CASSDLQDTQYF
17,NA,TRBV20-1,TRBJ2-1,TRBD2,TGCAGTGCTAGAGATCGGAATAGCGGGGTTGAGGTGAATGAGCAGTTCTTC,CSARDRNSGVEVNEQFF
14,NA,TRBV5-4,TRBJ2-7,TRBD2,TGTGCCAGCAGCTTCCGCGGGGGGACCTACGAGCAGTACTTC,CASSFRGGTYEQYF